This T cell receptor beta chain was sequenced for a study of T-cell reconstitution after alpha-beta-depleted transplantation in children. This clonotype was observed a few times. Antigen: not known. Study-wide results and caveats: Fresh T-cell production supplied most of the T-cell counts and diversity seen one year after transplant. The origin of alpha-beta T cells about two months after transplant was reportedly several hundred expanded graft clones.

Trimming removed 5 bases at V and 3 bases at J, with 11 bases between. Germline V gene sequence: CDR1 SGHRS, CDR2 YFSETQ. CDR3 length: 13 amino acids. Unique molecular identifiers were built into the TCRbeta library. Each CDR3 protein is one row after TCRdb ran MiXCR on the PCR reads. The sample shows around 100,000 distinct CDR3 sequences, around 6.1% of them seen only once. The receptor was derived from a female patient under 10 years old who had a stem cell transplant for Fanconi anemia, so the T cells may come from the graft donor. Sequencing was performed on PBMCs, mostly from graft donor cells, taken 60 days after TCRalphabeta/CD19-depleted stem cell transplant. The gene calls are TRBV5-1 and TRBJ1-2; D gene unclear. In nucleotides, the CDR3 is TGCGCCAGCAGTTCCTCAGTCCACTATGGCTACACCTTC. It translates to CASSSSVHYGYTF.